Listed below are T cell receptor beta chains from one sample, sequenced in a study of shared clonotypes between healthy human individuals. Clones were read by immunoSEQ multiplex PCR, and TCRdb kept only the in-frame ones, dropping some. The data hold hundreds of thousands of clones, with more than 95% observed a single time. Source material: naive CD4+ T cells sorted from blood. The receptors stem from a woman younger than 45 in good health. CDR3s include the opening cysteine and the closing phenylalanine or tryptophan. The order of the fields is CDR3 protein, CDR3 DNA, V gene, D gene, J gene, clone size. A D gene is named only where the DNA matches it firmly. The size entry is marked missing in some rows and otherwise reads once, few, many or a size class.

CDR3 protein: CASSLSGWRENTGELFF
CDR3 DNA: TGTGCCAGCAGTTTATCGGGGTGGCGGGAGAATACCGGGGAGCTGTTTTTT
V gene: TRBV28
D gene: TRBD2
J gene: TRBJ2-2
clone size: NA

CDR3 protein: CASSQTGLEEKLFF
CDR3 DNA: TGTGCCAGCAGTCAGACAGGTTTGGAGGAAAAACTGTTTTTT
V gene: TRBV2
D gene: NA
J gene: TRBJ1-4
clone size: NA

CDR3 protein: CASTLVPVQTNYEQYF
CDR3 DNA: TGTGCCAGCACCCTTGTCCCGGTGCAGACCAACTACGAGCAGTACTTC
V gene: TRBV28
D gene: NA
J gene: TRBJ2-7
clone size: NA

CDR3 protein: CASSPRQGRGGELFF
CDR3 DNA: TGTGCCAGCAGCCCGAGACAGGGGAGAGGCGGGGAGCTGTTTTTT
V gene: TRBV5-8
D gene: TRBD1
J gene: TRBJ2-2
clone size: NA

CDR3 protein: CASSLQGGEYTEAFF
CDR3 DNA: TGTGCCAGCAGCTTACAGGGTGGTGAGTATACTGAAGCTTTCTTT
V gene: TRBV5-5
D gene: NA
J gene: TRBJ1-1
clone size: NA

CDR3 protein: CASSIVPGGTYEQYF
CDR3 DNA: TGTGCCAGTAGTATAGTACCGGGAGGCACCTACGAGCAGTACTTC
V gene: TRBV19
D gene: TRBD2
J gene: TRBJ2-7
clone size: NA

CDR3 protein: CASSLGEPYGNTIYF
CDR3 DNA: TGTGCCAGCAGTTTAGGGGAACCCTATGGAAACACCATATATTTT
V gene: TRBV27
D gene: NA
J gene: TRBJ1-3
clone size: NA

CDR3 protein: CASSKDRGTAYEQYF
CDR3 DNA: TGTGCCAGCAGCAAGGACAGGGGGACTGCCTACGAGCAGTACTTC
V gene: TRBV7-9
D gene: TRBD1
J gene: TRBJ2-7
clone size: once

CDR3 protein: CASSSTGLAGGSTDTQYF
CDR3 DNA: TGTGCCAGCAGCTCGACTGGACTAGCGGGAGGAAGCACAGATACGCAGTATTTT
V gene: TRBV11-3
D gene: TRBD2
J gene: TRBJ2-3
clone size: NA

CDR3 protein: CSVLDRGQETQYF
CDR3 DNA: TGCAGTGTTCTGGACAGGGGGCAAGAGACCCAGTACTTC
V gene: TRBV29-1
D gene: TRBD1
J gene: TRBJ2-5
clone size: once

CDR3 protein: CASSLVLAGGIEQYF
CDR3 DNA: TGTGCCAGCAGCTTGGTTCTAGCGGGAGGGATCGAGCAGTACTTC
V gene: TRBV5-8
D gene: TRBD2
J gene: TRBJ2-7
clone size: NA

CDR3 protein: CASRIRFQPRPNTFEQYF
CDR3 DNA: TGTGCCAGCAGGATAAGGTTTCAACCCCGACCCAATACGTTCGAGCAGTACTTC
V gene: TRBV25-1
D gene: NA
J gene: TRBJ2-7
clone size: NA

CDR3 protein: CASSHNPNTEAFF
CDR3 DNA: TGCGCCAGCAGTCATAACCCGAACACTGAAGCTTTCTTT
V gene: TRBV23-1
D gene: NA
J gene: TRBJ1-1
clone size: NA

CDR3 protein: CASSFPGLAITETQYF
CDR3 DNA: TGTGCCAGCAGTTTCCCCGGACTAGCGATTACGGAGACCCAGTACTTC
V gene: TRBV6-5
D gene: TRBD2
J gene: TRBJ2-5
clone size: NA

CDR3 protein: CASSLGLAGLEEYF
CDR3 DNA: TGTGCCAGCAGTTTAGGGCTGGCGGGCCTCGAGGAGTACTTC
V gene: TRBV28
D gene: NA
J gene: TRBJ2-7
clone size: NA

CDR3 protein: CASSAGQVTTEAFF
CDR3 DNA: TGTGCCAGTAGTGCGGGACAGGTGACGACTGAAGCTTTCTTT
V gene: TRBV19
D gene: TRBD1
J gene: TRBJ1-1
clone size: NA

CDR3 protein: CASSLSPSGNSEQYF
CDR3 DNA: TGTGCCAGCAGCCTCAGCCCTAGCGGGAATTCCGAGCAGTACTTC
V gene: TRBV28
D gene: TRBD2
J gene: TRBJ2-7
clone size: NA

CDR3 protein: CASSVFQGAYEQYF
CDR3 DNA: TGTGCCAGTAGTGTGTTCCAGGGGGCATACGAGCAGTACTTC
V gene: TRBV19
D gene: TRBD1
J gene: TRBJ2-7
clone size: NA

CDR3 protein: CASSLSETGNNYGYTF
CDR3 DNA: TGTGCCAGCAGTTTAAGCGAGACAGGGAATAACTATGGCTACACCTTC
V gene: TRBV28
D gene: TRBD1
J gene: TRBJ1-2
clone size: NA

CDR3 protein: CASSSPGQGFFTEAFF
CDR3 DNA: TGTGCCAGTAGTTCTCCGGGACAGGGGTTTTTCACTGAAGCTTTCTTT
V gene: TRBV19
D gene: TRBD1
J gene: TRBJ1-1
clone size: NA

CDR3 protein: CASSLGAGRSYNEQFF
CDR3 DNA: TGCGCCAGCAGCTTGGGGGCGGGAAGGTCCTACAATGAGCAGTTCTTC
V gene: TRBV5-1
D gene: NA
J gene: TRBJ2-1
clone size: NA

CDR3 protein: CASSPRWEGYNEQFF
CDR3 DNA: TGTGCCAGCTCACCGCGGTGGGAGGGCTACAATGAGCAGTTCTTC
V gene: TRBV18
D gene: TRBD2
J gene: TRBJ2-1
clone size: NA

CDR3 protein: CASSWGSLTTVYGYTF
CDR3 DNA: TGTGCCAGCAGTTGGGGCTCGCTCACAACTGTCTATGGCTACACCTTC
V gene: TRBV28
D gene: NA
J gene: TRBJ1-2
clone size: NA

CDR3 protein: CASSLGLGVAQYF
CDR3 DNA: TGTGCCAGCAGCTTAGGACTAGGGGTGGCGCAGTATTTT
V gene: TRBV7-3
D gene: TRBD2
J gene: TRBJ2-3
clone size: NA

CDR3 protein: CASSATGGADRNTEAFF
CDR3 DNA: TGTGCCAGCAGCGCGACAGGGGGCGCCGACAGGAACACTGAAGCTTTCTTT
V gene: TRBV9
D gene: TRBD1
J gene: TRBJ1-1
clone size: once

CDR3 protein: CASSLGGVSGVYEQYF
CDR3 DNA: TGTGCCAGCAGTTTAGGGGGGGTTAGCGGGGTCTACGAGCAGTACTTC
V gene: TRBV28
D gene: TRBD2
J gene: TRBJ2-7
clone size: once

CDR3 protein: CASSNGQVNEKLFF
CDR3 DNA: TGTGCCAGCAGCAACGGACAGGTTAATGAAAAACTGTTTTTT
V gene: TRBV5-8
D gene: TRBD1
J gene: TRBJ1-4
clone size: NA

CDR3 protein: CASRPQTSRSSYEQYF
CDR3 DNA: TGCGCCAGCAGGCCCCAGACGTCTAGGAGCTCCTACGAGCAGTACTTC
V gene: TRBV23-1
D gene: NA
J gene: TRBJ2-7
clone size: NA

CDR3 protein: CASSPAFTYEQYF
CDR3 DNA: TGTGCCAGTAGTCCGGCCTTTACCTACGAGCAGTACTTC
V gene: TRBV19
D gene: NA
J gene: TRBJ2-7
clone size: NA

CDR3 protein: CSVRQESSGNTIYF
CDR3 DNA: TGCAGCGTCCGACAGGAGAGCTCTGGAAACACCATATATTTT
V gene: TRBV29-1
D gene: NA
J gene: TRBJ1-3
clone size: NA

CDR3 protein: CASSQVGGDTQYF
CDR3 DNA: TGCGCCAGCAGCCAAGTCGGAGGAGATACGCAGTATTTT
V gene: TRBV4-1
D gene: NA
J gene: TRBJ2-3
clone size: NA

CDR3 protein: CASSLLGQGADSYEQYF
CDR3 DNA: TGCGCCAGCAGCTTGCTGGGGCAGGGAGCGGATTCCTACGAGCAGTACTTC
V gene: TRBV5-1
D gene: NA
J gene: TRBJ2-7
clone size: NA

CDR3 protein: CASSQVGTANEKLFF
CDR3 DNA: TGCGCCAGCAGCCAAGTTGGGACCGCTAATGAAAAACTGTTTTTT
V gene: TRBV4-1
D gene: NA
J gene: TRBJ1-4
clone size: NA

CDR3 protein: CASKTRGEYNEQFF
CDR3 DNA: TGTGCCAGTAAGACAAGGGGAGAATACAATGAGCAGTTCTTC
V gene: TRBV19
D gene: NA
J gene: TRBJ2-1
clone size: NA

CDR3 protein: CASSRTQAEQFF
CDR3 DNA: TGTGCCAGTAGTCGAACACAGGCTGAGCAGTTCTTC
V gene: TRBV19
D gene: NA
J gene: TRBJ2-1
clone size: NA

CDR3 protein: CASSGLTGNTGELFF
CDR3 DNA: TGTGCCAGCAGTGGATTGACAGGGAACACCGGGGAGCTGTTTTTT
V gene: TRBV2
D gene: NA
J gene: TRBJ2-2
clone size: once

CDR3 protein: CASSLFPSGRYEQYF
CDR3 DNA: TGTGCCAGCAGTTTATTTCCTAGCGGGAGATACGAGCAGTACTTC
V gene: TRBV28
D gene: TRBD2
J gene: TRBJ2-7
clone size: NA

CDR3 protein: CASRGTDTQYF
CDR3 DNA: TGTGCCAGCCGGGGGACAGATACGCAGTATTTT
V gene: TRBV27
D gene: NA
J gene: TRBJ2-3
clone size: NA

CDR3 protein: CASSWLIAGGDSSTDTQYF
CDR3 DNA: TGTGCCAGCAGTTGGCTCATCGCGGGAGGGGACTCAAGCACAGATACGCAGTATTTT
V gene: TRBV28
D gene: TRBD2
J gene: TRBJ2-3
clone size: once

CDR3 protein: CASSPGTSGYNEQFF
CDR3 DNA: TGTGCCAGCAGCCCAGGGACTAGCGGCTACAATGAGCAGTTCTTC
V gene: TRBV6-5
D gene: TRBD2
J gene: TRBJ2-1
clone size: NA

CDR3 protein: CASSDYRLNEQFF
CDR3 DNA: TGTGCCAGCAGTGATTACAGACTCAATGAGCAGTTCTTC
V gene: TRBV25-1
D gene: NA
J gene: TRBJ2-1
clone size: NA

CDR3 protein: CASSPAPTSGTDEQFF
CDR3 DNA: TGTGCCAGCAGCCCTGCACCGACTAGCGGGACAGATGAGCAGTTCTTC
V gene: TRBV28
D gene: TRBD2
J gene: TRBJ2-1
clone size: NA

CDR3 protein: CASSLGGRGGQPQHF
CDR3 DNA: TGTGCCAGCAGTTTAGGCGGCAGGGGAGGCCAGCCCCAGCATTTT
V gene: TRBV28
D gene: NA
J gene: TRBJ1-5
clone size: NA

CDR3 protein: CASSFYRGGTQYF
CDR3 DNA: TGTGCCAGCAGCTTTTACAGGGGAGGGACCCAGTACTTC
V gene: TRBV11-2
D gene: NA
J gene: TRBJ2-5
clone size: once

CDR3 protein: CASSENDAPTDTQYF
CDR3 DNA: TGTGCCAGCAGTGAAAACGATGCCCCCACAGATACGCAGTATTTT
V gene: TRBV6-1
D gene: NA
J gene: TRBJ2-3
clone size: NA

CDR3 protein: CAIRGTGNTGELFF
CDR3 DNA: TGTGCCATCCGGGGGACAGGGAACACCGGGGAGCTGTTTTTT
V gene: TRBV10-3
D gene: TRBD1
J gene: TRBJ2-2
clone size: NA

CDR3 protein: CASSPQGANQPQHF
CDR3 DNA: TGTGCCAGCTCACCCCAGGGGGCCAATCAGCCCCAGCATTTT
V gene: TRBV18
D gene: TRBD1
J gene: TRBJ1-5
clone size: NA

CDR3 protein: CASSQGQVTPDYGYTF
CDR3 DNA: TGCGCCAGCAGCCAAGGACAGGTGACTCCTGACTATGGCTACACCTTC
V gene: TRBV4-1
D gene: NA
J gene: TRBJ1-2
clone size: NA

CDR3 protein: CSAPFTGELFF
CDR3 DNA: TGCAGTGCTCCTTTCACCGGGGAGCTGTTTTTT
V gene: TRBV20-1
D gene: NA
J gene: TRBJ2-2
clone size: NA

CDR3 protein: CASSPPLGEGEKLFF
CDR3 DNA: TGTGCCAGCTCACCCCCGTTGGGGGAAGGTGAAAAACTGTTTTTT
V gene: TRBV18
D gene: NA
J gene: TRBJ1-4
clone size: NA

CDR3 protein: CASSYSGRAFF
CDR3 DNA: TGTGCCAGCAGTTACTCAGGTAGAGCTTTCTTT
V gene: TRBV6-5
D gene: NA
J gene: TRBJ1-1
clone size: NA